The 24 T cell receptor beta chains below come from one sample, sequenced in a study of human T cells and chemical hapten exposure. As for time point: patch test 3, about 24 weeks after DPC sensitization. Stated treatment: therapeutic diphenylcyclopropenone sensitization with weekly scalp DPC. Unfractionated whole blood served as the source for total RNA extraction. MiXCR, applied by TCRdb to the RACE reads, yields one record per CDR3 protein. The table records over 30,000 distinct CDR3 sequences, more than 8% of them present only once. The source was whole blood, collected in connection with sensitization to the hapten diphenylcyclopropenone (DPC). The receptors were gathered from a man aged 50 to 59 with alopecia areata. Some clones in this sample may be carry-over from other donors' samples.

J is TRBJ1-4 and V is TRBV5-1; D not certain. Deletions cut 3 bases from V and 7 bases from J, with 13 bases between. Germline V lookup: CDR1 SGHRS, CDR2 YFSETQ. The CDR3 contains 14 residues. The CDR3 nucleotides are TGCGCCAGCAGCTCCGGGAGACGGACTGAAAAACTGTTTTTT. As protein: CASSSGRRTEKLFF.

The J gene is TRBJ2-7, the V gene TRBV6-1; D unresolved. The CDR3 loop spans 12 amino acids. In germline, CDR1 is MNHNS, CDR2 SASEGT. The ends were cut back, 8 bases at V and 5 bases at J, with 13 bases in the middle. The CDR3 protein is CASFGGDNEQYF. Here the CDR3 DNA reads TGTGCCAGCTTCGGCGGAGACAACGAGCAGTACTTC.

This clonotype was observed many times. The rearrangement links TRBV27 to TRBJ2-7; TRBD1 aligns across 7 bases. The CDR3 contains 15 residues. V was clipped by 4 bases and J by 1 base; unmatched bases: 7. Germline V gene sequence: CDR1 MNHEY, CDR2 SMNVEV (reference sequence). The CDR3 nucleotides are TGTGCCAGCAGTTCCGGACAGGCCGGGTCCTACGAGCAGTACTTC. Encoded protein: CASSSGQAGSYEQYF.

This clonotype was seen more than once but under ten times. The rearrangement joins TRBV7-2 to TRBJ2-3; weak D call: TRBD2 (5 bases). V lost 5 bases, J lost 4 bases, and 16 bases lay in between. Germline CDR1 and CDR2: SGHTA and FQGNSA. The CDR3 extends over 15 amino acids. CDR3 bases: TGTGCCAGCAGCCCCCGGGGTCAGAGGGCAGATACGCAGTATTTT. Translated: CASSPRGQRADTQYF.

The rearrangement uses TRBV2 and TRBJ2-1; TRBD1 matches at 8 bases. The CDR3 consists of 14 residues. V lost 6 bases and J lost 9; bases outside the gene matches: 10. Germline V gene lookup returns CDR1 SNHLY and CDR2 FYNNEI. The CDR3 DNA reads TGTGCCAGCAGGCCCTTGACAGGGGTGGCTGAGCAGTTCTTC. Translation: CASRPLTGVAEQFF.

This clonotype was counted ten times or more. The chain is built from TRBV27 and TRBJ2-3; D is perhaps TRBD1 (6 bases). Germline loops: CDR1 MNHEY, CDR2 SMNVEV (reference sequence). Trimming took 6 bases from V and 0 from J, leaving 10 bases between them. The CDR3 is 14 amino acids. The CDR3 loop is CASRKQGSTDTQYF. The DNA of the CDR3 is TGTGCCAGCAGGAAACAGGGAAGCACAGATACGCAGTATTTT.

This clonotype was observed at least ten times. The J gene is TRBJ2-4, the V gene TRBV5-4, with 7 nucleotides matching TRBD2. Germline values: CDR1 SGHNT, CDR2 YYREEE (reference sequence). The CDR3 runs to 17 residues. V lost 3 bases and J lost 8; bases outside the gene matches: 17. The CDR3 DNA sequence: TGTGCCAGCAGCTCCGGGGGGAGGAATGCCGGCGGGGACATTCAGTACTTC. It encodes CASSSGGRNAGGDIQYF.

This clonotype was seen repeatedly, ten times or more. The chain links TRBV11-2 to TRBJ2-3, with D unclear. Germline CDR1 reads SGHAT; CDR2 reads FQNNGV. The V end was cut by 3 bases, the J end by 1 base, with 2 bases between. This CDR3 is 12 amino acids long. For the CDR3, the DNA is TGTGCCAGCAGCTTTGGCACAGATACGCAGTATTTT. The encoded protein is CASSFGTDTQYF.

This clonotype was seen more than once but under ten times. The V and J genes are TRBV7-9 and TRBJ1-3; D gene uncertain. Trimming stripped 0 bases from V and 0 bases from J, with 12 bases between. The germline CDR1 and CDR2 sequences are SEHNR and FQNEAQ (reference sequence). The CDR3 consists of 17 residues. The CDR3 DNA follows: TGTGCCAGCAGCTTAGCCCGCGGGCGCCCCTCTGGAAACACCATATATTTT. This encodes CASSLARGRPSGNTIYF.

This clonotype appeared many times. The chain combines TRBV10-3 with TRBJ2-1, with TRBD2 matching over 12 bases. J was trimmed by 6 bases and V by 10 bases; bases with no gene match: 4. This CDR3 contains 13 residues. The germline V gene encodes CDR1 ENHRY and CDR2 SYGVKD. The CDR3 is CATGLAGTNEQFF. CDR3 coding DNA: TGTGCCACCGGACTAGCGGGAACCAATGAGCAGTTCTTC.

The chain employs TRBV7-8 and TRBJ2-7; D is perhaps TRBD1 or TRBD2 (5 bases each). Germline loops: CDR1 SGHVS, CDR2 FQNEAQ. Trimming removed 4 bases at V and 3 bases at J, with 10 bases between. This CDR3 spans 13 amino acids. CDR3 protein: CASSWDVVYEQYF. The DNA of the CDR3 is TGTGCCAGCAGCTGGGACGTCGTCTACGAGCAGTACTTC. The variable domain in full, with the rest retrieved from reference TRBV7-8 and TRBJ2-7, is GAGVSQSPRYKVAKRGQDVALRCDPISGHVSLFWYQQALGQGPEFLTYFQNEAQLDKSGLPSDRFFAERPEGSVSTLKIQRTQQEDSAVYLCASSWDVVYEQYFGPGTRLTVT.

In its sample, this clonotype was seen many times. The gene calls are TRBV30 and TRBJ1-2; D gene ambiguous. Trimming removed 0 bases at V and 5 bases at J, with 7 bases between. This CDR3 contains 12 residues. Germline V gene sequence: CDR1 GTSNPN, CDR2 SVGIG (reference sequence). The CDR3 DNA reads TGTGCCTGGAGTGTAATTAGTTATGGCTACACCTTC. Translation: CAWSVISYGYTF.

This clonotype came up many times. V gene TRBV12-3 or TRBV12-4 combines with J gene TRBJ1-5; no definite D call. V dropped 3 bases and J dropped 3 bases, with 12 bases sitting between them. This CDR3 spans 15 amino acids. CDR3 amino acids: CASSFEVRANQPQHF. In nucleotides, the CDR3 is TGTGCCAGCAGTTTTGAGGTCAGAGCCAATCAGCCCCAGCATTTT.

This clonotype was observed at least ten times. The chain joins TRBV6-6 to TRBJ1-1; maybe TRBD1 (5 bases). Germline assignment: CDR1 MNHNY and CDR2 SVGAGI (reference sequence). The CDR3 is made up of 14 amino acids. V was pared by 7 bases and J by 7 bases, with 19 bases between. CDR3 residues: CASTQEVRGDEAFF. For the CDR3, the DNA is TGTGCCAGCACCCAAGAGGTAAGGGGCGATGAAGCTTTCTTT.

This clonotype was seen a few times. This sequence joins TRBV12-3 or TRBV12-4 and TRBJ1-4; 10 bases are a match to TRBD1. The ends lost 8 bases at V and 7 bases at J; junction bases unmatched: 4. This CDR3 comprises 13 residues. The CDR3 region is CASRQGAGEKLFF. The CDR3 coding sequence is TGTGCCAGCCGACAGGGGGCTGGTGAAAAACTGTTTTTT.

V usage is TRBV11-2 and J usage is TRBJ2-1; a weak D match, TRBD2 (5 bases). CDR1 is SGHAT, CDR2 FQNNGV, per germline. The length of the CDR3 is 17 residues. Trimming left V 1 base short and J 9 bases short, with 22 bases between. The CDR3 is CASSLALTGLSGTEQFF. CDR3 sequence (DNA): TGTGCCAGCAGCTTAGCCCTCACCGGACTTAGTGGAACTGAGCAGTTCTTC.

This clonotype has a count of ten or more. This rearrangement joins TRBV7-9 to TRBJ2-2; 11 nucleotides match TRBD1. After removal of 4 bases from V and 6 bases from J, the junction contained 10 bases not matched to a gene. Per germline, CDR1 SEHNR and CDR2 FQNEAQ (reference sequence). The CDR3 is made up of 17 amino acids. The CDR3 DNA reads TGTGCCAGCAGCTGGTTCCGGGACAGGGGGTTCCCCGGGGAGCTGTTTTTT. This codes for CASSWFRDRGFPGELFF.

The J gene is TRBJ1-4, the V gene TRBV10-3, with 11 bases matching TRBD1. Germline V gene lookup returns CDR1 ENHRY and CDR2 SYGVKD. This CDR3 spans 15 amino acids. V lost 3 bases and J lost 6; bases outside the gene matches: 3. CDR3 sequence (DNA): TGTGCCATCAGTGACGGACAGGGGGCGGATGAAAAACTGTTTTTT. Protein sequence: CAISDGQGADEKLFF.

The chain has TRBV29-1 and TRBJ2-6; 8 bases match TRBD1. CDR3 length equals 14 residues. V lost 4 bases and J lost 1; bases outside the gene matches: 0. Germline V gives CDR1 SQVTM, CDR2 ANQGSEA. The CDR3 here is CSVGTGSGANVLTF. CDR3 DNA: TGCAGCGTTGGGACAGGGTCTGGGGCCAACGTCCTGACTTTC.

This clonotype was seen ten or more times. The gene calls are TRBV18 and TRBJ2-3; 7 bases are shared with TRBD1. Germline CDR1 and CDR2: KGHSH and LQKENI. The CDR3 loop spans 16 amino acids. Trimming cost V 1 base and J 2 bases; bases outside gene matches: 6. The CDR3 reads CASSPQGAGNTDTQYF. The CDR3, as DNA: TGTGCCAGCTCACCACAGGGGGCTGGCAACACAGATACGCAGTATTTT.

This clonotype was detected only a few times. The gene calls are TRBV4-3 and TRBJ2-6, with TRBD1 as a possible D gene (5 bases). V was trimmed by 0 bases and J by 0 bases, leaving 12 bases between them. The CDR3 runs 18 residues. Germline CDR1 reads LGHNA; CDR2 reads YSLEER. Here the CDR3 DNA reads TGCGCCAGCAGCCAAGATCAGGGCAGGATCTCTGGGGCCAACGTCCTGACTTTC. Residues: CASSQDQGRISGANVLTF.

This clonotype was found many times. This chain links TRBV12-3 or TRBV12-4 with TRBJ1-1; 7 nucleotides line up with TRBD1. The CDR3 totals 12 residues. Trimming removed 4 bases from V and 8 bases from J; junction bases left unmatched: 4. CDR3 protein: CASSSGQSEAFF. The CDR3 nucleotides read TGTGCCAGCAGTTCGGGACAGTCCGAAGCTTTCTTT.

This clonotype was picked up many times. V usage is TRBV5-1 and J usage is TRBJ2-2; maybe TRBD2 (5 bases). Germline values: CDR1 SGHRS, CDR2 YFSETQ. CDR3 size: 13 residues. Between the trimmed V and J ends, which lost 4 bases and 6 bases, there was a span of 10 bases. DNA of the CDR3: TGCGCCAGCAGCCAAGGGAGTCCCGGGGAGCTGTTTTTT. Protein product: CASSQGSPGELFF.

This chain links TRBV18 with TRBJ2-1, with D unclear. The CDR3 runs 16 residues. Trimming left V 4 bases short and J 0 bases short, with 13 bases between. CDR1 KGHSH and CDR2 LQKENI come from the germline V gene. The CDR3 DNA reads TGTGCCAGCTCACTGTCCCCCCCGAGCTCCTACAATGAGCAGTTCTTC. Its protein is CASSLSPPSSYNEQFF.